This T cell receptor (beta chain) was observed in a study of OX40 agonist ivuxolimab in advanced cancers. Assay used: immunoSEQ multiplex PCR; TCRdb lists only in-frame clones, some missing. Of about 64,000 clones listed, roughly nine tenths are singletons. This clone was observed once. The CDR3 runs to 16 residues. Germline CDR1 and CDR2: SGHNT and YYREEE (reference sequence). The V segment lost 4 bases and the J segment 3 bases; nucleotides outside the gene matches: 10. The V gene is TRBV5-4, the J gene TRBJ2-5; 9 bases map to TRBD2. The clonotype was recovered from an adult with an advanced solid tumor such as melanoma, head and neck, liver or kidney cancer. Sequencing was performed on CD4+ or CD8+ T cells sorted from blood, taken in a trial of the OX40 agonist ivuxolimab. CDR3 sequence reads: CASSLISGSTKETQYF. CDR3 nucleotides: TGTGCCAGCAGCCTTATTAGCGGGAGTACTAAAGAGACCCAGTACTTC.